These 30 T cell receptor beta chains share one sample of origin, sequenced in a study of T cell responses to AZD1222 COVID-19 vaccine. This table comes from immunoSEQ multiplex PCR, and its TCRdb copy is limited to in-frame clones, with some not included. The sample lists about 130,000 clones; approximately 91% were seen once. Specimen: peripheral blood, collected on day 0 of AZD1222 vaccination. The source of these receptors is an adult in good health.

This chain uses TRBV5-1 with TRBJ1-2; D might be TRBD1 (5 bases). The germline gives CDR1 SGHRS, CDR2 YFSETQ. V lost 2 bases and J 4 bases, leaving 15 bases between the germline ends. This CDR3 has 15 residues. The CDR3 region has the DNA TGCGCCAGCAGCTTCGAAGGGGTAGAGGCCTATGGCTACACCTTC. This sequence encodes CASSFEGVEAYGYTF.

The chain employs TRBV15 and TRBJ1-1; D remains ambiguous. Germline CDR1 and CDR2: LNHNV and YYDKDF (reference sequence). V was pared by 4 bases and J by 11 bases, with 14 bases between. The CDR3 sequence is 12 residues long. The CDR3 sequence is CATSTGLGEAFF. CDR3 in DNA: TGTGCCACCAGCACCGGACTTGGGGAGGCTTTCTTT.

The J gene is TRBJ2-1, the V gene TRBV11-2, with D possibly matching TRBD1 (5 bases). V was cut by 5 bases and J by 3 bases, with 23 bases left in between. Germline values: CDR1 SGHAT, CDR2 FQNNGV. This CDR3 comprises 18 residues. CDR3 residues: CASSQLVQDSHLYNEQFF. The CDR3 DNA follows: TGTGCCAGCAGCCAATTGGTCCAAGACAGCCACCTCTACAATGAGCAGTTCTTC. Combining the CDR3 with reference TRBV11-2 and TRBJ2-1 gives the whole variable domain EAGVAQSPRYKIIEKRQSVAFWCNPISGHATLYWYQQILGQGPKLLIQFQNNGVVDDSQLPKDRFSAERLKGVDSTLKIQPAKLEDSAVYLCASSQLVQDSHLYNEQFFGPGTRLTVL.

The chain has TRBV19 and TRBJ1-1; maybe TRBD1 (6 bases). Trimming took off 5 bases at V and 1 base at J, with 11 bases between the two ends. In germline, CDR1 is LNHDA, CDR2 SQIVND (reference sequence). The CDR3 extends over 14 amino acids. CDR3 protein: CASSLGHSNTEAFF. As DNA, the CDR3 is TGTGCCAGTAGTTTGGGACACTCGAACACTGAAGCTTTCTTT.

This clone was picked up a small number of times. This sequence joins TRBV29-1 and TRBJ1-1, with D possibly being TRBD1 (5 bases). Trimming shortened V by 5 bases and J by 5 bases, and 15 bases separated the two germline ends. Germline values: CDR1 SQVTM, CDR2 ANQGSEA. The CDR3 runs to 13 residues. This CDR3 is CSVCSRWGTEAFF. CDR3 nucleotides: TGCAGCGTTTGCAGTCGGTGGGGGACTGAAGCTTTCTTT.

The V and J genes are TRBV18 and TRBJ2-7, with 10 bases matching TRBD1. CDR1 is KGHSH and CDR2 is LQKENI in the germline V gene. The CDR3 is made up of 14 amino acids. J was trimmed by 7 bases and V by 4 bases; bases with no gene match: 7. The DNA of the CDR3 is TGTGCCAGCTCACGGGGACAGGGGACGGAAGAGCAGTACTTC. Translated: CASSRGQGTEEQYF.

This clone was counted a single time. The genes are TRBV5-1 and TRBJ2-1; TRBD2 aligns across 8 bases. This CDR3 contains 15 residues. Germline V lookup: CDR1 SGHRS, CDR2 YFSETQ. With V trimmed by 5 bases and J by 4 bases, 8 bases remained unmatched. The CDR3 here is CASRTPAGEYNEQFF. CDR3 DNA sequence: TGCGCCAGCAGGACCCCAGCGGGAGAATACAATGAGCAGTTCTTC.

The chain carries TRBV27 and TRBJ1-2; no clear D. Trimming took 3 bases from V and 1 from J, leaving 6 bases between them. This CDR3 spans 13 amino acids. Germline loops: CDR1 MNHEY, CDR2 SMNVEV (reference sequence). CDR3 amino acids: CASSFGGNYGYTF. The CDR3 DNA follows: TGTGCCAGCAGTTTCGGCGGTAACTATGGCTACACCTTC.

The chain is built from TRBV5-1 and TRBJ1-5; D not certain. The length of the CDR3 is 15 residues. Deletions cut 0 bases from V and 0 bases from J, with 7 bases between. The V gene's germline CDR1 is SGHRS and CDR2 YFSETQ. The CDR3 region is CASSLVGDSNQPQHF. CDR3 DNA sequence: TGCGCCAGCAGCTTGGTTGGGGATAGCAATCAGCCCCAGCATTTT.

The chain recombines TRBV3-1 (or the pseudogene TRBV3-2) with TRBJ1-1, with a weak D call TRBD1 (6 bases). The CDR3 totals 15 residues. V was cut by 2 bases and J by 6 bases, with 16 bases left in between. The germline V gene has CDR1 LGHDT and CDR2 YNNKEL (reference sequence). The CDR3 here is CASSQWQGIRPEAFF. The CDR3, as DNA: TGTGCCAGCAGCCAATGGCAGGGGATCAGACCTGAAGCTTTCTTT.

The V and J genes are TRBV4-3 and TRBJ2-2, with TRBD1 matching over 8 bases. Looked up from germline, CDR1 is LGHNA and CDR2 is YSLEER. This CDR3 has 17 residues. Unmatched junction bases numbered 5, after V lost 0 bases and J lost 2 bases. The CDR3 loop reads CASSQDWTGRNTGELFF. CDR3 in DNA: TGCGCCAGCAGCCAAGACTGGACAGGGCGCAACACCGGGGAGCTGTTTTTT.

V and J are TRBV4-2 and TRBJ1-2, with D uncertain. V dropped 1 base and J dropped 2 bases, with 11 bases sitting between them. Germline V gives CDR1 LGHNA, CDR2 YNFKEQ. CDR3 size: 15 residues. The CDR3 reads CASSQVAASNYGYTF. CDR3 in DNA: TGTGCCAGCAGCCAAGTCGCGGCGTCAAACTATGGCTACACCTTC.

In its sample, this clone was seen a few times. This chain connects TRBV30 to TRBJ1-5; the D gene is possibly TRBD1 (5 bases). CDR1 GTSNPN and CDR2 SVGIG come from the germline V gene (reference sequence). The CDR3 consists of 13 residues. The V and J ends lost 4 bases and 6 bases respectively, with 13 bases between them. This CDR3 is CAWTRGDGQPQHF. In DNA, the CDR3 is TGTGCCTGGACGAGAGGGGACGGTCAGCCCCAGCATTTT.

This rearrangement joins TRBV9 to TRBJ1-2; 7 nucleotides align to TRBD1. This CDR3 is 13 amino acids long. The V gene's germline CDR1 is SGDLS and CDR2 YYNGEE. Trimming at V came to 6 bases and at J to 4 bases, leaving 6 bases not matched to a gene. The CDR3 here is CASTKTGRYGYTF. CDR3 nucleotide sequence: TGTGCCAGCACCAAGACAGGGCGCTATGGCTACACCTTC.

The chain links TRBV7-8 to TRBJ1-4; D is possibly TRBD1 (5 bases). The ends were cut back, 8 bases at V and 8 bases at J, with 15 bases in the middle. The CDR3 spans 13 residues. Germline CDR1 is SGHVS and CDR2 is FQNEAQ. The CDR3 DNA reads as TGTGCCAGCTCGGGGACCTCATGGGAAAAACTGTTTTTT. Its translation: CASSGTSWEKLFF.

This clone was observed a single time. The chain couples TRBV6-5 to TRBJ2-5, with 7 bases identical to TRBD2. Per the germline V gene, CDR1 is MNHEY and CDR2 is SVGAGI. The CDR3 totals 13 residues. Trimming took 6 bases from V and 5 from J; bases not matched to a gene: 6. The CDR3, as DNA: TGTGCCAGCAGGTCACTAGCGTTGGAGACCCAGTACTTC. Translating gives CASRSLALETQYF.

This chain joins TRBV2 and TRBJ1-6; D is unclear. CDR1 SNHLY and CDR2 FYNNEI come from the germline V gene. The CDR3 length is 15 residues. Trimming pared 7 bases from V and 7 bases from J, leaving 17 bases between. The CDR3 DNA follows: TGTGCCAGCAAAAGGTCATGGCTTCGGAATTCACCCCTCCACTTT. Protein product: CASKRSWLRNSPLHF.

The rearrangement links TRBV11-2 to TRBJ1-1, with a possible D match to TRBD1 (5 bases). Germline V CDR1 and CDR2: SGHAT, FQNNGV. The CDR3 spans 13 residues. The V gene lost 3 bases and the J gene lost 5 bases, with 10 bases spanning the gap. CDR3 DNA: TGTGCCAGCAGCTTCCAGGGAGGTACTGAAGCTTTCTTT. Its protein is CASSFQGGTEAFF.

The CDR3: CASRVQGSYEQYF. Written as DNA, the CDR3 is TGTGCCAGCAGGGTTCAGGGTTCCTACGAGCAGTACTTC. The chain is built from TRBV7-2 and TRBJ2-7; a possible D gene is TRBD1 (5 bases). The CDR3 is 13 amino acids. Germline values: CDR1 SGHTA, CDR2 FQGNSA. V lost 6 bases, J lost 1 base, and 10 bases lay in between.

The genes are TRBV3-1 (or the pseudogene TRBV3-2) and TRBJ2-7; possible D gene TRBD2, 6 bases. This CDR3 spans 12 amino acids. V was shortened by 4 bases and J by 9 bases, with 13 bases between the two germline ends. Germline V gives CDR1 LGHDT, CDR2 YNNKEL (reference sequence). CDR3 sequence: CASSLGGASQYF. The DNA of the CDR3 is TGTGCCAGCAGCCTAGGCGGGGCGTCGCAGTACTTC.

The V call is TRBV24-1, the J call TRBJ2-1; the D call may be TRBD1 or TRBD2 (6 bases each). Trimming cost V 3 bases and J 9 bases, with 17 bases left between them. CDR1 is KGHDR, CDR2 SFDVKD, per germline. This CDR3 has 15 residues. In DNA, the CDR3 is TGTGCCACCAGTGATAGACGGGGGCAGGGGAGTGAGCAGTTCTTC. Amino acid sequence: CATSDRRGQGSEQFF.

The genes are TRBV24-1 and TRBJ2-5, with 9 bases matching TRBD1. Germline V gene lookup returns CDR1 KGHDR and CDR2 SFDVKD. The CDR3 totals 15 residues. V was clipped by 4 bases and J by 2 bases; unmatched bases: 4. CDR3 coding DNA: TGTGCCACCAGTGAAGGGACAGGGAGTCAAGAGACCCAGTACTTC. This gives the protein CATSEGTGSQETQYF.

The chain uses TRBV7-9 and TRBJ1-4; a weak D match, TRBD1 (6 bases). V shed 7 bases and J shed 8 bases, with 17 bases lying between them. Germline CDR1 and CDR2: SEHNR and FQNEAQ (reference sequence). CDR3 length: 14 amino acids. CDR3 nucleotides: TGTGCCAGCACCCGGGGTCAGGGGCGCGAAAAACTGTTTTTT. Its translation is CASTRGQGREKLFF.

The chain couples TRBV19 to TRBJ1-4; 9 nucleotides align to TRBD1. V trimming: 4 bases; J trimming: 10 bases; junction bases outside the gene matches: 7. This CDR3 region has 14 residues. CDR1 is LNHDA, CDR2 SQIVND, per germline (reference sequence). The CDR3 here is CASSTGTGRPKLFF. The CDR3 DNA is TGTGCCAGTAGTACCGGGACAGGGCGCCCAAAACTGTTTTTT. The full variable domain, its missing parts supplied by reference TRBV19 and TRBJ1-4, is DGGITQSPKYLFRKEGQNVTLSCEQNLNHDAMYWYRQDPGQGLRLIYYSQIVNDFQKGDIAEGYSVSREKKESFPLTVTSAQKNPTAFYLCASSTGTGRPKLFFGSGTQLSVL.

V and J are TRBV6-5 and TRBJ1-5; 7 nucleotides align to TRBD1. The CDR3 covers 14 residues. Germline assignment: CDR1 MNHEY and CDR2 SVGAGI. Trimming cost V 8 bases and J 6 bases; bases outside gene matches: 10. The chain's CDR3 is CASRGQLFSQPQHF. Written as DNA, the CDR3 is TGTGCCAGCCGGGGACAGCTATTCTCTCAGCCCCAGCATTTT.

Here the CDR3 reads CASSLVYRGRRYGYTF. In nucleotides, the CDR3 is TGCGCCAGCAGCTTGGTTTATAGGGGGCGTAGATATGGCTACACCTTC. V is TRBV5-1 and J is TRBJ1-2; 7 nucleotides align to TRBD1. Germline CDR1 SGHRS, CDR2 YFSETQ. This CDR3 comprises 16 residues. Trimming cost V 0 bases and J 5 bases; bases outside gene matches: 10.

The chain employs TRBV11-3 and TRBJ2-5, with 11 bases fitting TRBD2. The CDR3 is made up of 14 amino acids. Per the germline V gene, CDR1 is SGHNT and CDR2 is YENEEA. With 4 bases clipped from V and 4 bases from J, the junction kept 2 bases outside the gene matches. The CDR3 DNA reads TGTGCCAGCAGCTATAGCGGGGGGGGAGAGACCCAGTACTTC. Protein product: CASSYSGGGETQYF. The entire variable domain, with the rest obtained from reference TRBV11-3 and TRBJ2-5, is as follows: EAGVVQSPRYKIIEKKQPVAFWCNPISGHNTLYWYLQNLGQGPELLIRYENEEAVDDSQLPKDRFSAERLKGVDSTLKIQPAELGDSAVYLCASSYSGGGETQYFGPGTRLLVL.

V and J are TRBV24-1 and TRBJ2-5, with unresolved D. Germline loops: CDR1 KGHDR, CDR2 SFDVKD. This CDR3 region has 11 residues. Trimming removed 5 bases from V and 5 bases from J, with 5 bases in between. The CDR3 DNA follows: TGTGCCACCAGTGCAGGCGAGACCCAGTACTTC. This encodes CATSAGETQYF.

The rearrangement joins TRBV7-8 to TRBJ2-7; 7 nucleotides agree with TRBD1. Trimming removed 1 base from V and 7 bases from J; junction bases left unmatched: 1. This CDR3 region has 12 residues. Germline CDR1 reads SGHVS; CDR2 reads FQNEAQ. The CDR3 DNA reads TGTGCCAGCAGCTTAGGCAGGGGGGAGCAGTACTTC. As protein: CASSLGRGEQYF.

V usage is TRBV6-2 or TRBV6-3 and J usage is TRBJ2-7; TRBD2 matches at 10 bases. This CDR3 has 15 residues. V was pared by 4 bases and J by 7 bases, with 10 bases of the junction left unmatched. Germline values: CDR1 MNHEY, CDR2 SVGEGT. The CDR3 loop is CASSSQRGGLGEQYF. In DNA, the CDR3 is TGTGCCAGCAGTTCCCAGCGGGGGGGCCTGGGAGAGCAGTACTTC.